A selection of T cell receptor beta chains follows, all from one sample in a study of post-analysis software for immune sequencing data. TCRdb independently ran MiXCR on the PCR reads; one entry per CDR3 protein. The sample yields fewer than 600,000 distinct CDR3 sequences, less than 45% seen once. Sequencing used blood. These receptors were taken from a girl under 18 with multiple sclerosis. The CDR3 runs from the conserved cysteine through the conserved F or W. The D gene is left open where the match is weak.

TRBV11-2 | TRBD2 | CASSLGASGYEQYF
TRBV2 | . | CASSGRRAETQYF
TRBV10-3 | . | CAISESAPGDTYILFF
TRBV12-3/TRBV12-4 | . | CASSPPTVGGQETQYF
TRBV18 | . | CASSPPIADQETQYF
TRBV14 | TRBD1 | CASSFRDRGTEAFF
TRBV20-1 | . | CSAMGPPNEDTQYF
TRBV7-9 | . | CASSTQADEQFF
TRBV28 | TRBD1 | CASSSLRDRGQETQYF
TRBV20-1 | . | CSAAGGREAFF
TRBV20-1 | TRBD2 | CSARPGLAGQYNEQFF
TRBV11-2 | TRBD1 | CASSLRGTGGLNEQYF
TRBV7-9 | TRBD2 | CASSVVSGSRTDTQYF
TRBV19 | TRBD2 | CASSIRSGNQETQYF
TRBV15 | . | CTTSRDRQTADTQYF
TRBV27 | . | CASSLGSSYNEQFF
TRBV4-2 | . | CASSQGDSNTEAFF
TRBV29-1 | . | CSVGQGTDTQYF
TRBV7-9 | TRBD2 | CASSRLLAGDNEQFF
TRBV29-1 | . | CSVEGSRGTDTQYF
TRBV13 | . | CASSLGTVGYEQYF
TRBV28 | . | CASTTVSSYNEQFF